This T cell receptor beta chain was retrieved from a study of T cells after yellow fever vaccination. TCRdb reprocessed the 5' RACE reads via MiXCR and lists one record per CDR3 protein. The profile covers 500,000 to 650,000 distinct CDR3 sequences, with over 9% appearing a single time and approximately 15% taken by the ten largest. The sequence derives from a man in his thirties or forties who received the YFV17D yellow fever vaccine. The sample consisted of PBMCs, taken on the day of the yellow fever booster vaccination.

The CDR3: CASSGGANHPPYEQYF. CDR3 nucleotide sequence: TGTGCCAGCAGCGGCGGGGCTAACCACCCCCCCTACGAGCAGTACTTC. The chain couples TRBV9 to TRBJ2-7, with D possibly matching TRBD2 (6 bases). Per germline, CDR1 SGDLS and CDR2 YYNGEE. The CDR3 has 16 amino acids. V gave up 3 bases and J gave up 2 bases, with 18 bases separating them. Variable domain in full (rest from reference TRBV9 and TRBJ2-7): DSGVTQTPKHLITATGQRVTLRCSPRSGDLSVYWYQQSLDQGLQFLIQYYNGEERAKGNILERFSAQQFPDLHSELNLSSLELGDSALYFCASSGGANHPPYEQYFGPGTRLTVT.